The next 8 T cell receptor beta chains were all read from a single sample in a study of OX40 agonist ivuxolimab in advanced cancers. Clones were read by immunoSEQ multiplex PCR, and TCRdb kept only the in-frame ones, dropping some. The data show tens of thousands of clones, around 92% seen once. Here the sequenced sample was CD4+ or CD8+ T cells sorted from blood, taken in a trial of the OX40 agonist ivuxolimab. Receptors originate from an adult with an advanced solid tumor such as melanoma, head and neck, liver or kidney cancer.

This rearrangement joins TRBV2 to TRBJ1-5; unclear D gene. Germline lookup yields CDR1 SNHLY and CDR2 FYNNEI. Trimming cost V 0 bases and J 0 bases, with 3 bases left between them. The CDR3 is made up of 14 amino acids. The CDR3 nucleotides are TGTGCCAGCAGTGAAGCTTATAGCAATCAGCCCCAGCATTTT. Encoded protein: CASSEAYSNQPQHF.

The rearrangement uses TRBV6-5 and TRBJ2-3; the match to TRBD2 covers 11 bases. The CDR3 sequence is 14 residues long. Germline V gene data show CDR1 as MNHEY and CDR2 as SVGAGI. The V gene end was trimmed by 7 bases and the J gene end by 4 bases; junction bases not matched to a gene: 4. The CDR3 sequence is CASTVAGGSDTQYF. The CDR3 DNA reads as TGTGCCAGCACCGTAGCGGGGGGGTCAGATACGCAGTATTTT.

V gene TRBV2 combines with J gene TRBJ2-7; TRBD1 matches at 7 bases. The V gene's germline CDR1 is SNHLY and CDR2 FYNNEI. CDR3 size: 13 residues. J gave up 4 bases and V 5 bases, and 5 bases lay outside the gene matches. The chain's CDR3 is CASSSTGQYEQYF. DNA for the CDR3: TGTGCCAGCAGTTCGACAGGGCAATACGAGCAGTACTTC.

V gene TRBV7-3 combines with J gene TRBJ2-1; TRBD2 matches 14 bases. CDR3 size: 20 residues. Losses at the gene ends were 1 base for V and 5 bases for J; bases not matched to a gene: 13. Germline loops: CDR1 SGHTA, CDR2 FQGTGA. The CDR3 DNA reads as TGTGCCAGCAGCTTAAAACCCCCTAGACTAGCGGGAGGGTACGACAATGAGCAGTTCTTC. Translation gives CASSLKPPRLAGGYDNEQFF.

J is TRBJ2-6 and V is TRBV30; no clear D. The V and J ends lost 1 base and 4 bases respectively, with 8 bases between them. The V gene's germline CDR1 is GTSNPN and CDR2 SVGIG (reference sequence). The CDR3 runs 14 residues. This CDR3 is CAWSEGGGANVLTF. CDR3 DNA sequence: TGTGCCTGGAGTGAGGGTGGCGGGGCCAACGTCCTGACTTTC.

The chain uses TRBV25-1 and TRBJ2-7; maybe TRBD1 (6 bases). The CDR3 is 15 amino acids. Germline lookup yields CDR1 MGHDK and CDR2 SYGVNS. V was trimmed by 3 bases and J by 6 bases, leaving 18 bases between them. CDR3 coding DNA: TGTGCCAGCAGTGAGGGATGGGGGCGGCCTACCGAGCAGTACTTC. Translation: CASSEGWGRPTEQYF.

The chain carries TRBV5-1 and TRBJ2-7; TRBD1 matches 9 bases. V dropped 5 bases and J dropped 5; count of bases not matched to a gene: 8. The CDR3 has 14 amino acids. Germline CDR1 is SGHRS and CDR2 is YFSETQ. The CDR3 loop reads CASSWGGQGNEQYF. DNA for the CDR3: TGCGCCAGCAGTTGGGGAGGACAGGGGAACGAGCAGTACTTC.

The chain recombines TRBV2 with TRBJ1-2; possibly TRBD1 for D (6 bases). The CDR3 spans 17 residues. The V end lost 0 bases, the J end lost 3 bases, and 17 bases lay between the germline ends. CDR1 and CDR2 from the germline V gene are SNHLY and FYNNEI. The CDR3 coding sequence is TGTGCCAGCAGTGAAGCCCCGACAGGAACCCCCCACTATGGCTACACCTTC. Amino acid sequence: CASSEAPTGTPHYGYTF.